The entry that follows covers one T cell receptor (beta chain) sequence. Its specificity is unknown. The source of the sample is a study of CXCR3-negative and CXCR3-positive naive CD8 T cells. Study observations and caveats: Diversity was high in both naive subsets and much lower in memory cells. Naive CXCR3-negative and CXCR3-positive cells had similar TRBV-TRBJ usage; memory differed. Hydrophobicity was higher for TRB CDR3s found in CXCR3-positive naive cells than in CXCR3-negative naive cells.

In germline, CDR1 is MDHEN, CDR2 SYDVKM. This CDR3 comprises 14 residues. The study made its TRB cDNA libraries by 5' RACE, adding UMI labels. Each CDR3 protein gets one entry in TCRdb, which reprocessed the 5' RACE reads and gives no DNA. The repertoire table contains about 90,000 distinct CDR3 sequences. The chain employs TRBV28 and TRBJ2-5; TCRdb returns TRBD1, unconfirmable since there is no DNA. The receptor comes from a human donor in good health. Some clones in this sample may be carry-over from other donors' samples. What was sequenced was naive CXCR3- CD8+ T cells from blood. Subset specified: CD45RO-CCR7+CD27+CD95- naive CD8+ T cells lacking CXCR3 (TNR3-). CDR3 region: CASSPGTDRRAQYF.